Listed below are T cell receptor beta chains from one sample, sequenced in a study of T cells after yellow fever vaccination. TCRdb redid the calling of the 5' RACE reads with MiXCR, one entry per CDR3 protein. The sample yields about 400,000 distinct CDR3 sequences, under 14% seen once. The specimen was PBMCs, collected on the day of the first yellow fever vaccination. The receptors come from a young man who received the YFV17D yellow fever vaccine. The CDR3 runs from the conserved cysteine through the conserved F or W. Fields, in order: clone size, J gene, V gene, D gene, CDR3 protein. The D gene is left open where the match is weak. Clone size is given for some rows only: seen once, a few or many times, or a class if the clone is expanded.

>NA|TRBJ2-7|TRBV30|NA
CAWSRIREQYF
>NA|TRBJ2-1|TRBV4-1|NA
CASSQLWERNEQFF
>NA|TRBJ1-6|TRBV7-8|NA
CASSLAEALGGSPLHF
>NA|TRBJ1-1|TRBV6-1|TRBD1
CASSETGAATEAFF
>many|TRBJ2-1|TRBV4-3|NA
CASSQDGVSWEYNEQFF
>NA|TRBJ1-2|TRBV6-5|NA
CASSPADGGYTF
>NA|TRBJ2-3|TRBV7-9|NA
CASSHRGLGADTQYF
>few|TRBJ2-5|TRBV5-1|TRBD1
CASSPIRDREETQYF
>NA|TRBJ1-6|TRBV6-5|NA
CASSYSRQRSPLHF
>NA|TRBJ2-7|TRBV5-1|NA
CASSLVPAGPYEQYF
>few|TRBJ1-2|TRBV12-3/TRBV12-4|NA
CASSSKDRMRNYGYTF
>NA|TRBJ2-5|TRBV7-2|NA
CASSLGGGHFETQYF
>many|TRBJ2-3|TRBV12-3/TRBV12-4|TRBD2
CASSSFDPWGGTQDTQYF
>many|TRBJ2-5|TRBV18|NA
CASSTPGSQETQYF
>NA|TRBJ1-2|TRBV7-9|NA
CASSPQGFGYTF
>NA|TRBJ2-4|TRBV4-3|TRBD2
CASSQEKAGRRYF
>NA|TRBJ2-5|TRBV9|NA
CASSVVSGPSETQYF
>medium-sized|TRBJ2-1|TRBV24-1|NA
CATRGRNVSSYNEQFF
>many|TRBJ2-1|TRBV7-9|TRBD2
CASGGAYNEQFF
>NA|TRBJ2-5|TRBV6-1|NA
CASSAVPSETQYF
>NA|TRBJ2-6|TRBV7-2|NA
CASSPRQSGANVLTF
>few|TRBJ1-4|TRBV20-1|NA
CSAVGGEKLFF
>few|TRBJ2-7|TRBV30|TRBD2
CAWTGGGTGEQYF
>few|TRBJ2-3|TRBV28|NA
CASSLTGRGTSDTQYF
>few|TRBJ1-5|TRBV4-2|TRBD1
CASSVSSRGISNQPQHF
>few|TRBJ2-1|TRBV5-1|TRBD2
CASSLGLAADNEQFF
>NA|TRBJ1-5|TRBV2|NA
CASSDSPAGNQPQHF
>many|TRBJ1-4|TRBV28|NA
CASSLGGAYEKLFF
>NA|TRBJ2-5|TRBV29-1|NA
CSVEGDYQETQYF
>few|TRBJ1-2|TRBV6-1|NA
CASSEVTTDYGYTF
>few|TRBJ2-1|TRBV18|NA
CASSPRLDSYNEQFF
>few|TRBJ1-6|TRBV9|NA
CASSVGGLVSPLHF
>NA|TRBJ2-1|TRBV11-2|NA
CASSGGPAPYNEQFF
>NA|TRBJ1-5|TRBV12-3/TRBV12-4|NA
CASSFDPQAGAGQPQHF
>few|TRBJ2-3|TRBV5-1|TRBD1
CASSWRTGTDTQYF
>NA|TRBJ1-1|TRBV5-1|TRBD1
CASSIQGVNTEAFF
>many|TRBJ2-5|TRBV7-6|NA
CASSSPPDGTGETQYF
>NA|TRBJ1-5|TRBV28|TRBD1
CASGGQGVVQPQHF
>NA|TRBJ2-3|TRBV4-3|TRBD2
CASSQDRTSGGAKEDTQYF
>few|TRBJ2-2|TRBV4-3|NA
CASSQDGTGELFF
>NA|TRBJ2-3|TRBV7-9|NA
CASSPSSFDTQYF